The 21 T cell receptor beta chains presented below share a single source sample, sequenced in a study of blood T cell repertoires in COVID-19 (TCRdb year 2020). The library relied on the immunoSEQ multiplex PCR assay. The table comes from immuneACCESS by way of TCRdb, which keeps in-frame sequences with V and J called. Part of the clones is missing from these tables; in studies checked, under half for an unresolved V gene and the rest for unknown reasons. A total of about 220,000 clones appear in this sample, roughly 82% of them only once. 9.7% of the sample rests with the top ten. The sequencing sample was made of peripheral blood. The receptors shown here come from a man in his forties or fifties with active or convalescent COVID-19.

For the CDR3, the DNA is TGCGCCAGCAGCTGGGGGACAGGGAGAGAGAGTGAGCAGTTCTTC. Its protein is CASSWGTGRESEQFF. V gene TRBV5-1 combines with J gene TRBJ2-1, with TRBD1 matching 9 bases. The CDR3 has 15 residues. The germline V gene encodes CDR1 SGHRS and CDR2 YFSETQ. With 3 bases clipped from V and 9 bases from J, the junction kept 10 bases outside the gene matches.

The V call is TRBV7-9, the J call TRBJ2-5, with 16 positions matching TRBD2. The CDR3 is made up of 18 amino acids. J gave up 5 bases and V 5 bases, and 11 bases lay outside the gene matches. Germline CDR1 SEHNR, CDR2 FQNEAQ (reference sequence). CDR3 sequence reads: CASSTSPGLAGGQETQYF. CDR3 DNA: TGTGCCAGCAGCACATCTCCGGGACTAGCGGGGGGGCAGGAGACCCAGTACTTC.

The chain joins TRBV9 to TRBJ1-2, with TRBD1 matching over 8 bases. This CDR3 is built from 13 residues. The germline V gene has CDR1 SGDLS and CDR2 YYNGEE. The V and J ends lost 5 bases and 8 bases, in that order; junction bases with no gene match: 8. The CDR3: CASSPQGVWGYTF. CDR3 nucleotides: TGTGCCAGCAGTCCACAGGGGGTCTGGGGCTACACCTTC. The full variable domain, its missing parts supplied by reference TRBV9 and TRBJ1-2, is DSGVTQTPKHLITATGQRVTLRCSPRSGDLSVYWYQQSLDQGLQFLIQYYNGEERAKGNILERFSAQQFPDLHSELNLSSLELGDSALYFCASSPQGVWGYTFGSGTRLTVV.

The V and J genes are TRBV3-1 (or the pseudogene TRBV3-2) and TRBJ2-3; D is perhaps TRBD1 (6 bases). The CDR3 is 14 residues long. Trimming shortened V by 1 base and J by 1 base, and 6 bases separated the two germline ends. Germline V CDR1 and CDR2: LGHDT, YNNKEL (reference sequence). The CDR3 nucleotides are TGTGCCAGCAGCCAAGGACAGGGCACAGATACGCAGTATTTT. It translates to CASSQGQGTDTQYF.

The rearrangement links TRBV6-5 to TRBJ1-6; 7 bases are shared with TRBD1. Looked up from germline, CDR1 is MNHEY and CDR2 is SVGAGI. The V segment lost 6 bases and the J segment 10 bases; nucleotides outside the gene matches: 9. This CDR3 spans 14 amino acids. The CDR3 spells CASRDREGGSPLHF. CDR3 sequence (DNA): TGTGCCAGCAGAGACAGGGAAGGTGGATCACCCCTCCACTTT.

The CDR3 spells CASSQPKTGGAGGYTF. CDR3 nucleotide sequence: TGTGCCAGCAGTCAGCCGAAGACAGGGGGCGCCGGGGGCTACACCTTC. The rearrangement links TRBV28 to TRBJ1-2; 10 bases map to TRBD1. The CDR3 contains 16 residues. The V gene end was trimmed by 5 bases and the J gene end by 8 bases; junction bases not matched to a gene: 14. The germline V gene has CDR1 MDHEN and CDR2 SYDVKM.

The CDR3 nucleotides are TGCGCCAGCAGCCCCGGACTAGCGGGGCCGGAGACCCAGTACTTC. Translated, it gives CASSPGLAGPETQYF. The gene calls are TRBV5-1 and TRBJ2-5; 12 bases align to TRBD2. The CDR3 has 15 amino acids. Germline lookup yields CDR1 SGHRS and CDR2 YFSETQ. The V segment lost 4 bases and the J segment 5 bases; nucleotides outside the gene matches: 6.

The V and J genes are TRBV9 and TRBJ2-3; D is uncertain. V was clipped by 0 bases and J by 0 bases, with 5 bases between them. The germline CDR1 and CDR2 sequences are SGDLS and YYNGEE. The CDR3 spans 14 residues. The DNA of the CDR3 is TGTGCCAGCAGCGTAGACAAAAGCACAGATACGCAGTATTTT. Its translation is CASSVDKSTDTQYF.

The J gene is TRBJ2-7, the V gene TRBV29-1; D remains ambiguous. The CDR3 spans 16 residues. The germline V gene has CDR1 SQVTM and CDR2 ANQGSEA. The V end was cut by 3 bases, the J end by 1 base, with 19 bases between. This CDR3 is CSVDLRRCLWSYEQYF. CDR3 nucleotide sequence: TGCAGCGTTGATCTACGTCGGTGCCTATGGTCCTACGAGCAGTACTTC.

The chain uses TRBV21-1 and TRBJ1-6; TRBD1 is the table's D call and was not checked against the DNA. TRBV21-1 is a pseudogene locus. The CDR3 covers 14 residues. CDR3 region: CASSNWTGNSPLHF. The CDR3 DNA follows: TGTGCCAGCAGCAACTGGACAGGGAATTCACCCCTCCACTTT.

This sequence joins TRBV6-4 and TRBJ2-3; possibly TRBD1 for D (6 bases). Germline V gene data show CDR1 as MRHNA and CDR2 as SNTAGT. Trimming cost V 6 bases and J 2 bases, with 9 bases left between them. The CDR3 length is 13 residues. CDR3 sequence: CASRGDTTDTQYF. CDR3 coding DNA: TGTGCCAGCAGGGGGGACACCACAGATACGCAGTATTTT.

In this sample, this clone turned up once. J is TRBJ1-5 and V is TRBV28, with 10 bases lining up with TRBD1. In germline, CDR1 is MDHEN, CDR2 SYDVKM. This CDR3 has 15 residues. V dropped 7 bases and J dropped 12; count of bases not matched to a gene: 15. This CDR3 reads CASMYPDRGRDGQHF. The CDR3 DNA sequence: TGTGCCAGCATGTATCCCGACAGGGGGCGCGATGGCCAGCATTTT.

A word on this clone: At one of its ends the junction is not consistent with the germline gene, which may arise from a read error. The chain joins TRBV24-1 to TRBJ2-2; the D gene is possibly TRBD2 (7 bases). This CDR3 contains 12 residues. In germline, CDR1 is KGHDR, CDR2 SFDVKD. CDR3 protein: CATSDQGGDRDF. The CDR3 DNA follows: TGTGCCACCAGTGATCAAGGGGGGGACCGGGATTTT.

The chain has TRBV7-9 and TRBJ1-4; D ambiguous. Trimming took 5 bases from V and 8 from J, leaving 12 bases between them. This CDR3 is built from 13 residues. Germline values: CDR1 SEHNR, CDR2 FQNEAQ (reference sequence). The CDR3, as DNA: TGTGCCAGCAGCCGCGGCTTCTCGGAAAAACTGTTTTTT. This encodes CASSRGFSEKLFF.

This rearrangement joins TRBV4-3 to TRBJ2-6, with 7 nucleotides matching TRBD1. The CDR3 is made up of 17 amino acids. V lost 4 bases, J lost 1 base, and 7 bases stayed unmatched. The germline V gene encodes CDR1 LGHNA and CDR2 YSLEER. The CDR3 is CASSPTGTRSGANVLTF. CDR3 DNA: TGCGCCAGCAGCCCGACAGGGACCCGTTCTGGGGCCAACGTCCTGACTTTC.

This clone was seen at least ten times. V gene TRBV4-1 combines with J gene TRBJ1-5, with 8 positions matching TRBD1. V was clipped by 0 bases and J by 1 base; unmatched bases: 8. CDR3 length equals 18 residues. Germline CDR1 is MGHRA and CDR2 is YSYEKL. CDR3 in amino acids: CASSQEYTGGRSNQPQHF. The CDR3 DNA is TGCGCCAGCAGCCAAGAATATACAGGGGGGAGAAGCAATCAGCCCCAGCATTTT.

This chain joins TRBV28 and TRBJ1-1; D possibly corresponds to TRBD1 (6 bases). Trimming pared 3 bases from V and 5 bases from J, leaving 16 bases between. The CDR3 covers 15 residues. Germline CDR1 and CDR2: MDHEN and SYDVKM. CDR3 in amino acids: CASSFFQGKWTEAFF. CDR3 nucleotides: TGTGCCAGCAGTTTCTTTCAGGGGAAGTGGACTGAAGCTTTCTTT. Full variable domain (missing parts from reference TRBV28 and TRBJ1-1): DVKVTQSSRYLVKRTGEKVFLECVQDMDHENMFWYRQDPGLGLRLIYFSYDVKMKEKGDIPEGYSVSREKKERFSLILESASTNQTSMYLCASSFFQGKWTEAFFGQGTRLTVV.

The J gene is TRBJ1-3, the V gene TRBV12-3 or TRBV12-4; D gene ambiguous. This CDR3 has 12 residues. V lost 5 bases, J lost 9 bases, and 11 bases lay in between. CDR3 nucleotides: TGTGCCAGCAGTGACACCGACGGCACCATATATTTT. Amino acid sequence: CASSDTDGTIYF.

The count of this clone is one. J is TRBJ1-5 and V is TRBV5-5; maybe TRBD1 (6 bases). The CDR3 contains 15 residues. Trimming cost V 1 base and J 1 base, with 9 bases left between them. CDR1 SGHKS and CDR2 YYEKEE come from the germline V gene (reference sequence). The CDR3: CASSLTGLSNQPQHF. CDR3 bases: TGTGCCAGCAGCTTGACAGGGTTAAGCAATCAGCCCCAGCATTTT.

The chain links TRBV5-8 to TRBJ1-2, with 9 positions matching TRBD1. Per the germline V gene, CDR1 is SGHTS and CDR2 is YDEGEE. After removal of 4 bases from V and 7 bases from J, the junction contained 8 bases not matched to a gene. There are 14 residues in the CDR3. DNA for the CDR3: TGTGCCAGCAGCCCTGGGACAGGGCTAAGTGGCTACACCTTC. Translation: CASSPGTGLSGYTF.

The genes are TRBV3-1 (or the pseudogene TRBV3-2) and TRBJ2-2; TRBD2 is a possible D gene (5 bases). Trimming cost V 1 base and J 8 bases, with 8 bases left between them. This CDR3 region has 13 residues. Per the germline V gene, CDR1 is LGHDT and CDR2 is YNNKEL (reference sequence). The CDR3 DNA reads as TGTGCCAGCAGCCAAGTATCGGGAGGGGAGCTGTTTTTT. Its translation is CASSQVSGGELFF.